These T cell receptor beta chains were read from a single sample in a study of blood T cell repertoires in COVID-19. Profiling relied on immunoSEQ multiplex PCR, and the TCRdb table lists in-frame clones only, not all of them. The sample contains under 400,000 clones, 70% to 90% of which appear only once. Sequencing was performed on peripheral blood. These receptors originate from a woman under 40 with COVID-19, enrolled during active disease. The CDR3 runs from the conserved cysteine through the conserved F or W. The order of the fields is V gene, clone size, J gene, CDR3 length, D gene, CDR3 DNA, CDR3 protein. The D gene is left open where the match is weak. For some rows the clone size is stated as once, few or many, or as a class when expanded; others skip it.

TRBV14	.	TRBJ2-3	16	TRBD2	TGTGCCAGCAGCCCCCGGACTAGTTGGGGTGGGGATACGCAGTATTTT	CASSPRTSWGGDTQYF
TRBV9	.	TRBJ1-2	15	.	TGTGCCAGCAGCGTAGGACAGCACTCTAACTATGGCTACACCTTC	CASSVGQHSNYGYTF
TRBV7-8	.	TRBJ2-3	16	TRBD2	TGTGCCAGCAGCTCACTAGCGGGAGGTCCCACAGATACGCAGTATTTT	CASSSLAGGPTDTQYF
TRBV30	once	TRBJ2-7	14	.	TGTGCCTGGAGTGTGGGGGGACAGCTCTACGAGCAGTACTTC	CAWSVGGQLYEQYF
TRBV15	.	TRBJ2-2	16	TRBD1	TGTGCCACCAGCAGGCGACAGGGGGTTAACACCGGGGAGCTGTTTTTT	CATSRRQGVNTGELFF
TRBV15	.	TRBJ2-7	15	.	TGTGCCACCAGCCTCGACGCGACAGGGAGGTACGAGCAGTACTTC	CATSLDATGRYEQYF
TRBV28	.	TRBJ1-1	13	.	TGTGCCAGCAGTCCCACGAGGGTCACTGAAGCTTTCTTT	CASSPTRVTEAFF
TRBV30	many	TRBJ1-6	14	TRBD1	TGTGCCTGGAAGACAGGGGAAATTAGTTCACCCCTCCACTTT	CAWKTGEISSPLHF
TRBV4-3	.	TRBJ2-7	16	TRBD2	TGCGCCAGCAGCCAAGGGCCCGGACTAGCGGACTACGAGCAGTACTTC	CASSQGPGLADYEQYF
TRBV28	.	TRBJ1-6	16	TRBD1	TGTGCCAGCAGTCTCAGGACAGGGGGTCCCTATTCACCCCTCCACTTT	CASSLRTGGPYSPLHF
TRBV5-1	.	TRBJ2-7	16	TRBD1	TGCGCCAGCAGTTACACGAGGACAGGATTCTCCTACGAGCAGTACTTC	CASSYTRTGFSYEQYF
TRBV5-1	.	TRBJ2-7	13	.	TGCGCCAGCGCGGAGGGGGGGACCTACGAGCAGTACTTC	CASAEGGTYEQYF
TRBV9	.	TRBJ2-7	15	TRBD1	TGTGCCAGCAGCGTAGGCAGGACAGGGGAGTACGAGCAGTACTTC	CASSVGRTGEYEQYF
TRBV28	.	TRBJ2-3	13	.	TGTGCCAGCAGTTCGGTCCGAACAGATACGCAGTATTTT	CASSSVRTDTQYF
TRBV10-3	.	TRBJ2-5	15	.	TGTGCCATTTCTCCAGCCAGGGCGGAAGGAGAGACCCAGTACTTC	CAISPARAEGETQYF
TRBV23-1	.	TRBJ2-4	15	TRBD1	TGCGCCAGCATCCTTTCGGGGACAGTCAAAAACATTCAGTACTTC	CASILSGTVKNIQYF
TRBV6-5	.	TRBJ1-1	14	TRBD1	TGTGCCACCGGAAAGACAGGGCGATGGACTGAAGCTTTCTTT	CATGKTGRWTEAFF
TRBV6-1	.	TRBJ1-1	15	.	TGTGCCAGCAGTGAAGAACGGGGAGTGAACACTGAAGCTTTCTTT	CASSEERGVNTEAFF
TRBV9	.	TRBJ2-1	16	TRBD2	TGTGCCAGCAGCGCCATAGCGGGGTTTCCCTACAATGAGCAGTTCTTC	CASSAIAGFPYNEQFF
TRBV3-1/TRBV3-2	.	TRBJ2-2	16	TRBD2	TGTGCCAGCAGCCGAACTAGCGGAGCTAACACCGGGGAGCTGTTTTTT	CASSRTSGANTGELFF
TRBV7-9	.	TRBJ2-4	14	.	TGTGCCAGCAGCCCACAGGGCGCGGGCAACATTCAGTACTTC	CASSPQGAGNIQYF